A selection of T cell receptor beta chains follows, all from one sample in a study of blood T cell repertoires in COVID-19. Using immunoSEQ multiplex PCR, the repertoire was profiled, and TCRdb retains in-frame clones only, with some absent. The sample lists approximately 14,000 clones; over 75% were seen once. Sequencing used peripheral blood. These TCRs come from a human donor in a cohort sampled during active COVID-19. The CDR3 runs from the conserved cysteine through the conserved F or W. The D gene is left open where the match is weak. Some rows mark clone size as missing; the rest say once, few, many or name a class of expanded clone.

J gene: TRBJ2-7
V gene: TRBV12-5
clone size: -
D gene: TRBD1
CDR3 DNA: TGTGCTAGTGGCCTCGGGACAGTCTCCTCCTACGAGCAGTACTTC
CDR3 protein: CASGLGTVSSYEQYF

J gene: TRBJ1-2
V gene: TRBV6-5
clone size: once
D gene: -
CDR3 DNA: TGTGCCAGCAGTACGTACAGGGCACAGGAGGCCTACACCTTC
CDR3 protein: CASSTYRAQEAYTF

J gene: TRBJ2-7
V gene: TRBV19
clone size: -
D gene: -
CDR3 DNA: TGTGCCAGTAGTCCCTCGGACAGCTACTACGAGCAGTACTTC
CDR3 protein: CASSPSDSYYEQYF

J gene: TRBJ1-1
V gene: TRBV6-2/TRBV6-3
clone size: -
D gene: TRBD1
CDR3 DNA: TGTGCCAGCAGTACGCCGGGACAGGCCAACACTGAAGCTTTCTTT
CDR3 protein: CASSTPGQANTEAFF

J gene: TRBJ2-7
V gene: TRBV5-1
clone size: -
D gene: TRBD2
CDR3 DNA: TGCGCCAGCAGCGAAGCGGGAGGGCCCTCCGAGCAGTACTTC
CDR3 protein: CASSEAGGPSEQYF

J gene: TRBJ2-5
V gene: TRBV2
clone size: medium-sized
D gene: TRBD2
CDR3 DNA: TGTGCCAGCCGGACTAGCGGGGCACAAGAGACCCAGTACTTC
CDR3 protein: CASRTSGAQETQYF

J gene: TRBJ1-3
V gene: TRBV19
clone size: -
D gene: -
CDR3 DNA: TGTGCCAGTAACGAACGGTACTCTGGAAACACCATATATTTT
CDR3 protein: CASNERYSGNTIYF

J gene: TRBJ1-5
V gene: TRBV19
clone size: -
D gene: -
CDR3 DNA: TGTGCCAGTAGTATCCTACAGGGAAGGGATCAGCCCCAGCATTTT
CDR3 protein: CASSILQGRDQPQHF

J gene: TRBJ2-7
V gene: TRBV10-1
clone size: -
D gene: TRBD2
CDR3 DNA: TGCGCCAGCTCTAGGACTAGCGGCTCCTACGAGCAGTACTTC
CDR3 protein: CASSRTSGSYEQYF

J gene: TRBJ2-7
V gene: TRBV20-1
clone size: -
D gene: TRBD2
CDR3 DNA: TGCAGTGCTAGTGAAATAGCGGGCCTCTCCTACGAGCAGTACTTC
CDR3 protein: CSASEIAGLSYEQYF

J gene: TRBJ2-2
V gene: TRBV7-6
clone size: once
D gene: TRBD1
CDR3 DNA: TGTGCCAGCAGCTTGGGACAGGGAGAGACCGGGGAGCTGTTTTTT
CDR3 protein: CASSLGQGETGELFF

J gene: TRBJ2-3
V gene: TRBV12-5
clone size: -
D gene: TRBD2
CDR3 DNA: TGTGCTAGTGGTTTGGTACTTACTAGCGGGAGGGCCGCAGATACGCAGTATTTT
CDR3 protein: CASGLVLTSGRAADTQYF

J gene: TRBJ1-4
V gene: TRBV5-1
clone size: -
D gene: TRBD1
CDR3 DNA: TGCGCCAGCAGCCCGAGGGGACAGGGTAGAGAAAAACTGTTTTTT
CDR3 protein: CASSPRGQGREKLFF

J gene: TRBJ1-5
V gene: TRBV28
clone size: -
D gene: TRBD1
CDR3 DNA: TGTGCCAGCAGTTTGCGACAGGGTTTTCAGCCCCAGCATTTT
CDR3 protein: CASSLRQGFQPQHF

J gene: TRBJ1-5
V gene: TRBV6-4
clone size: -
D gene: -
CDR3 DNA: TGTGCCAGCAGATCAGGGGTGGCGTATCAGCCCCAGCATTTT
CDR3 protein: CASRSGVAYQPQHF

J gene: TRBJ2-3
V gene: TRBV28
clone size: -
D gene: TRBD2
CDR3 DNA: TGTGCCAGCAGTTTATGGACTAGCGGCACAGATACGCAGTATTTT
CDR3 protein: CASSLWTSGTDTQYF

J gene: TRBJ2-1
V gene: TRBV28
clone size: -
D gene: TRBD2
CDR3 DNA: TGTGCCAGCAGTTTAGTGGCGGGAGGGATCAATGAGCAGTTCTTC
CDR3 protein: CASSLVAGGINEQFF

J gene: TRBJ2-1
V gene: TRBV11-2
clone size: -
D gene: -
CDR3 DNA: TGTGCCAGCAGCAAGGGGGATTCCTACAATGAGCAGTTCTTC
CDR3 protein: CASSKGDSYNEQFF

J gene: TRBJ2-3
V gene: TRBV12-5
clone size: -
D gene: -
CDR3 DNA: TGTGCTAGTGGTTTTTATCCCCCCGAGGCCGGGACTAGCACAGATACGCAGTATTTT
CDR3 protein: CASGFYPPEAGTSTDTQYF

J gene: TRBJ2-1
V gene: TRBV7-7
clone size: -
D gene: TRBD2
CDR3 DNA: TGTGCCAGCAGCGCCGGAGCGGGGGAGCAGTTCTTC
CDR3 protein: CASSAGAGEQFF

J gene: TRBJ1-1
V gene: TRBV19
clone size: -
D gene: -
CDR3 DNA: TGTGCCAGCCTGAGGGGGACTGAAGCTTTCTTT
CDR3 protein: CASLRGTEAFF

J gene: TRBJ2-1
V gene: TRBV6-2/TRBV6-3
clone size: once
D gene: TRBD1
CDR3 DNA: TGTGCCAGCAGTTACGATCGTCGACAGGGTGGCAATGAGCAGTTCTTC
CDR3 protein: CASSYDRRQGGNEQFF

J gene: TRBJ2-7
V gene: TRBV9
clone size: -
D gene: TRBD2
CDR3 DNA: TGTGCCAGCAGCCCCGGGACTAGCGGGTTCTACGAGCAGTACTTC
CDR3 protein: CASSPGTSGFYEQYF

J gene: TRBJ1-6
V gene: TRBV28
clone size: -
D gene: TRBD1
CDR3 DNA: TGTGCCAGCAGTCCCAGACAGGGATATAATTCACCCCTCCACTTT
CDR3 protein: CASSPRQGYNSPLHF

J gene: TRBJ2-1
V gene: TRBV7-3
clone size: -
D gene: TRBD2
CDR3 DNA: TGTGCCAGCAGCTCTCGGACTAGCGGCAATGAGCAGTTCTTC
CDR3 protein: CASSSRTSGNEQFF

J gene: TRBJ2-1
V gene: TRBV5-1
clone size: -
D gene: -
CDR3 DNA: TGCGCCAGCAGCTTGGAACAGGGATCGTACAATGAGCAGTTCTTC
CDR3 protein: CASSLEQGSYNEQFF

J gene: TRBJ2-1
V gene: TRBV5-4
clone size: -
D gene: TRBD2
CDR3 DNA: TGTGCCAGCAGCTTGTTCACTAGCGGGAGGATAAATGAGCAGTTCTTC
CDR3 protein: CASSLFTSGRINEQFF